These T cell receptor beta chains were read from a single sample in a study of shared clonotypes between healthy human individuals. Sequencing used immunoSEQ multiplex PCR; TCRdb keeps in-frame clones, though not all of them. The data hold about 100,000 clones, with over 65% observed a single time. Sample: memory CD8+ T cells sorted from blood. The origin of the receptors is a woman in her thirties in good health. CDR3s include the opening cysteine and the closing phenylalanine or tryptophan. The D gene is left open where the match is weak. Clone size is stated in some rows and not others, as once, few, many or a class when expanded.

>.|TRBV23-1|TRBJ1-5|.
CASSQSRPGDFKCVNQPQHF
TGCGCCAGCAGTCAATCGAGGCCAGGGGATTTTAAATGCGTCAATCAGCCCCAGCATTTT
>medium-sized|TRBV28|TRBJ2-1|TRBD2
CASSPRIAGGRNEQFF
TGTGCCAGCAGTCCGAGAATAGCGGGAGGACGCAATGAGCAGTTCTTC
>.|TRBV11-2|TRBJ1-1|TRBD1
CASSPGGNTEAFF
TGTGCCAGCAGCCCAGGGGGGAACACTGAAGCTTTCTTT
>.|TRBV5-4|TRBJ2-6|.
CASGGSGHSGANVLTF
TGTGCCAGCGGGGGTTCTGGGCACTCTGGGGCCAACGTCCTGACTTTC
>few|TRBV29-1|TRBJ1-1|.
CSVGKLGTEAFF
TGCAGCGTTGGTAAATTAGGGACTGAAGCTTTCTTT
>few|TRBV7-8|TRBJ2-2|.
CASSLIVSGPGELFF
TGTGCCAGCAGCTTAATAGTATCCGGACCCGGGGAGCTGTTTTTT
>many|TRBV19|TRBJ1-2|.
CASSTTLDGYTF
TGTGCCAGTAGTACAACCCTGGATGGCTACACCTTC
>.|TRBV1|TRBJ1-2|.
CTSRRQCLRKTYGYTF
TGCACCAGCAGACGCCAATGTTTGCGAAAGACCTATGGCTACACCTTC
>.|TRBV19|TRBJ2-7|TRBD2
CASSPKGVAGGYEQYF
TGTGCCAGTAGTCCAAAAGGAGTAGCGGGAGGCTACGAGCAGTACTTC
>once|TRBV7-7|TRBJ2-5|.
CASSLGRTTTQETQYF
TGTGCCAGCAGCTTGGGGAGGACTACAACACAAGAGACCCAGTACTTC